Below, one T cell receptor beta chain is given with its context. The method was immunoSEQ multiplex PCR; TCRdb's version includes in-frame clones alone and lacks a portion of them. The sample yields some 170,000 clones, over 80% seen once. Germline CDR1 and CDR2: SGDLS and YYNGEE. With V trimmed by 2 bases and J by 6 bases, 14 bases remained unmatched. This CDR3 spans 20 amino acids. The sample is drawn from a study of blood T cell repertoires in COVID-19. The wider study: From the United States, Italy and Spain came samples of acute and convalescent COVID-19.

A Seattle source enrolled patients during active infection and followed them longitudinally. This sequence originates from a woman between 40 and 55 years old with COVID-19, enrolled during active disease. The chain employs TRBV9 and TRBJ2-1; the match to TRBD2 covers 16 bases. The sample consisted of peripheral blood. The CDR3 is CASSVLLGTSGREGRNEQFF. The DNA for the CDR3 is TGTGCCAGCAGCGTTTTGTTGGGGACTAGCGGGAGGGAGGGACGCAATGAGCAGTTCTTC. The full variable domain, completed using reference TRBV9 and TRBJ2-1, is DSGVTQTPKHLITATGQRVTLRCSPRSGDLSVYWYQQSLDQGLQFLIQYYNGEERAKGNILERFSAQQFPDLHSELNLSSLELGDSALYFCASSVLLGTSGREGRNEQFFGPGTRLTVL.